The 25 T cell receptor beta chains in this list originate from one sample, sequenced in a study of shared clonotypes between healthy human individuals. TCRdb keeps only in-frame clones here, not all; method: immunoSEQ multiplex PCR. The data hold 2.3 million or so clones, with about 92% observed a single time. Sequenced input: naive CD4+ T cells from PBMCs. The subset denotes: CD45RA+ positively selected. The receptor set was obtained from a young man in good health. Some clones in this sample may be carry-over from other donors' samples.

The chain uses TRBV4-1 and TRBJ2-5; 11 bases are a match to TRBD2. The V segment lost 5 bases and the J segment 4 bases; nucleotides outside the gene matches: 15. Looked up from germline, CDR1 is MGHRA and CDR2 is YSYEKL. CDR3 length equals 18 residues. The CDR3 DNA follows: TGCGCCAGCAGCGACATTGGGACTAGCGGAGGGGTATCAGAGACCCAGTACTTC. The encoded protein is CASSDIGTSGGVSETQYF.

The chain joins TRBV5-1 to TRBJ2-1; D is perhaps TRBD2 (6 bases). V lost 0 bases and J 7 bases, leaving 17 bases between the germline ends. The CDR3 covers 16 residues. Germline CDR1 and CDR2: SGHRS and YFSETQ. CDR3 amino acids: CASSLEGGAWRNEQFF. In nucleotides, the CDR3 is TGCGCCAGCAGCTTGGAAGGAGGGGCCTGGCGGAATGAGCAGTTCTTC. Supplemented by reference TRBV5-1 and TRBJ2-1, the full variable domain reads KAGVTQTPRYLIKTRGQQVTLSCSPISGHRSVSWYQQTPGQGLQFLFEYFSETQRNKGNFPGRFSGRQFSNSRSEMNVSTLELGDSALYLCASSLEGGAWRNEQFFGPGTRLTVL.

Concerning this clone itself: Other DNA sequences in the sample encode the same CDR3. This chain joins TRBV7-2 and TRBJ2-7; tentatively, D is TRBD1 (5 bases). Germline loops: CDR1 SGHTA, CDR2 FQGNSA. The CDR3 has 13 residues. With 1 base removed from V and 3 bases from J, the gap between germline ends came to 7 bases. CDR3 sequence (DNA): TGTGCCAGCAGCTTAGAGCAGGGCTACGAGCAGTACTTC. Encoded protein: CASSLEQGYEQYF.

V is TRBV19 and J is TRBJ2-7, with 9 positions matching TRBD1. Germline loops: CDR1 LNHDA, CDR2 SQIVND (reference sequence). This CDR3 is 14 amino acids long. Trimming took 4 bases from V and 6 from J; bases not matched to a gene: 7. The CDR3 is CASSRTGDSPEQYF. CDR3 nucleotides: TGTGCCAGTAGTAGGACAGGGGATTCCCCCGAGCAGTACTTC. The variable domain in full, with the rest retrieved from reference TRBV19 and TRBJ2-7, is DGGITQSPKYLFRKEGQNVTLSCEQNLNHDAMYWYRQDPGQGLRLIYYSQIVNDFQKGDIAEGYSVSREKKESFPLTVTSAQKNPTAFYLCASSRTGDSPEQYFGPGTRLTVT.

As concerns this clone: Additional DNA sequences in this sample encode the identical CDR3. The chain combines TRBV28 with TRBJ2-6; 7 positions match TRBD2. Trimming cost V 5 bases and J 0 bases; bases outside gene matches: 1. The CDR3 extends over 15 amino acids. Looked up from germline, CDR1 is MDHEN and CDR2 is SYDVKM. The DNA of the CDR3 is TGTGCCAGCAGTAGGACTAGCTCTGGGGCCAACGTCCTGACTTTC. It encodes CASSRTSSGANVLTF.

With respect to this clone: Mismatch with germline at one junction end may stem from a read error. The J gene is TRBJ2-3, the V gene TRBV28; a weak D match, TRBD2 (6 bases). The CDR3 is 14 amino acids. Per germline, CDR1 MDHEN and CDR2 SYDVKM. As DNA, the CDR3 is TGTGCCAGCAGTTCGGGCGGGAAGAGCCGCCGCGAGGATTTT. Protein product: CASSSGGKSRREDF. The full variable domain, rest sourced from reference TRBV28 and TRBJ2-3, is DVKVTQSSRYLVKRTGEKVFLECVQDMDHENMFWYRQDPGLGLRLIYFSYDVKMKEKGDIPEGYSVSREKKERFSLILESASTNQTSMYLCASSSGGKSRREDFGPGTRLTVL.

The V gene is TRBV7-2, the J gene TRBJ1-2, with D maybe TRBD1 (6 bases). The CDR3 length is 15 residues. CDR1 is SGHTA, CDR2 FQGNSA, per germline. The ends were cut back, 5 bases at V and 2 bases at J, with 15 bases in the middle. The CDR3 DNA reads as TGTGCCAGCAGCGCGGCCTTCCAGGGGAACTATGGCTACACCTTC. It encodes CASSAAFQGNYGYTF.

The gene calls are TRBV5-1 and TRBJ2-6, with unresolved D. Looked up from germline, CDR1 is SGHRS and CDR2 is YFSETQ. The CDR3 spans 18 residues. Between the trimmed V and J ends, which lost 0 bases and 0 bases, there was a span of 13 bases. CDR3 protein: CASSLGLSRNSGANVLTF. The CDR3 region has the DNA TGCGCCAGCAGCTTGGGGTTATCTCGGAACTCTGGGGCCAACGTCCTGACTTTC.

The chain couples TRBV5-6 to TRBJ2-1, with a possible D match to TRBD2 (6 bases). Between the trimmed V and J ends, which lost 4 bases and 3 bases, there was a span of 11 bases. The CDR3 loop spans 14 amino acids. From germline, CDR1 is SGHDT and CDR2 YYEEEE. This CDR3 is CASSREEYYNEQFF. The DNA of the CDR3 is TGTGCCAGCAGCAGGGAGGAATACTACAATGAGCAGTTCTTC.

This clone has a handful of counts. The CDR3 coding sequence is TGTGCCTGGAGTCCCAACCCTTATGGCTACACCTTC. Its protein is CAWSPNPYGYTF. This chain links TRBV30 with TRBJ1-2; D not certain. The CDR3 runs 12 residues. Trimming cost V 2 bases and J 5 bases, with 9 bases left between them. Germline V gene lookup returns CDR1 GTSNPN and CDR2 SVGIG (reference sequence).

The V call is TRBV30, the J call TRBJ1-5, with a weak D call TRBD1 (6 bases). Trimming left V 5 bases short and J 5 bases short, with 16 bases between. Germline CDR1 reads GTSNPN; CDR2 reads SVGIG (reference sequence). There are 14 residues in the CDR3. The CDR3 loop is CAWGLTGRYQPQHF. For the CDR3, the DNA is TGTGCCTGGGGGTTGACAGGCCGCTATCAGCCCCAGCATTTT. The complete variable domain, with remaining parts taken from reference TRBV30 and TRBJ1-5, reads SQTIHQWPATLVQPVGSPLSLECTVEGTSNPNLYWYRQAAGRGLQLLFYSVGIGQISSEVPQNLSASRPQDRQFILSSKKLLLSDSGFYLCAWGLTGRYQPQHFGDGTRLSIL.

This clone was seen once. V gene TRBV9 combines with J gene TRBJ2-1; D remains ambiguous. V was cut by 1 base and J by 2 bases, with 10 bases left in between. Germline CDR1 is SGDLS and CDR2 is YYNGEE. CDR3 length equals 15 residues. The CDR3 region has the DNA TGTGCCAGCAGCGTATCGCCGCTCCCCTACAATGAGCAGTTCTTC. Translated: CASSVSPLPYNEQFF. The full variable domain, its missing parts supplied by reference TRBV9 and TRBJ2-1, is DSGVTQTPKHLITATGQRVTLRCSPRSGDLSVYWYQQSLDQGLQFLIQYYNGEERAKGNILERFSAQQFPDLHSELNLSSLELGDSALYFCASSVSPLPYNEQFFGPGTRLTVL.

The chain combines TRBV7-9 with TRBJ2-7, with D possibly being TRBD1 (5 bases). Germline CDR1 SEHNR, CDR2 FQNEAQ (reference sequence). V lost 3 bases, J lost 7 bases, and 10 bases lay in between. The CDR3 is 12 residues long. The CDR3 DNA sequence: TGTGCCAGCAGCTTTCAGGGCACTGAGCAGTACTTC. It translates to CASSFQGTEQYF.

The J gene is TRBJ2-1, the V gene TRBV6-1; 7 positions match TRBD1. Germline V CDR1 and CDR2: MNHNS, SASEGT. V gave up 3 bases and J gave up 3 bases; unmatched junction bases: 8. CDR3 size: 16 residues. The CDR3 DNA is TGTGCCAGCAGTGAGTCAGGGGGAACCCTCTACAATGAGCAGTTCTTC. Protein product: CASSESGGTLYNEQFF.

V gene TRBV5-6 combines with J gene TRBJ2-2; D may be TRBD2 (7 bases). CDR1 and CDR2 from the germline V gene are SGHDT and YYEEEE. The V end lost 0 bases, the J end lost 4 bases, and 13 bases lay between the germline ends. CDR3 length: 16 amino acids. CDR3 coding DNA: TGTGCCAGCAGCTTGGGGCGGGGGCTAGGCACCGGGGAGCTGTTTTTT. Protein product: CASSLGRGLGTGELFF.

The CDR3 spells CASSFGTSGADTQYF. The CDR3 DNA reads TGCGCCAGCAGCTTTGGGACTAGCGGGGCAGATACGCAGTATTTT. The chain employs TRBV5-1 and TRBJ2-3; 13 bases are shared with TRBD2. Trimming removed 2 bases from V and 4 bases from J; junction bases left unmatched: 1. The germline V gene encodes CDR1 SGHRS and CDR2 YFSETQ. The CDR3 is made up of 15 amino acids. Supplemented by reference TRBV5-1 and TRBJ2-3, the full variable domain reads KAGVTQTPRYLIKTRGQQVTLSCSPISGHRSVSWYQQTPGQGLQFLFEYFSETQRNKGNFPGRFSGRQFSNSRSEMNVSTLELGDSALYLCASSFGTSGADTQYFGPGTRLTVL.

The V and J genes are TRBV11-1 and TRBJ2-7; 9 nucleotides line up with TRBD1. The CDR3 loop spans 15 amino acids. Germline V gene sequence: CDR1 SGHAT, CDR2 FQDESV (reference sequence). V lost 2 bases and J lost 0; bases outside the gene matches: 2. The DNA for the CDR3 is TGTGCCAGCAGCTTATACAGGGGGCCCTCCTACGAGCAGTACTTC. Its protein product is CASSLYRGPSYEQYF.

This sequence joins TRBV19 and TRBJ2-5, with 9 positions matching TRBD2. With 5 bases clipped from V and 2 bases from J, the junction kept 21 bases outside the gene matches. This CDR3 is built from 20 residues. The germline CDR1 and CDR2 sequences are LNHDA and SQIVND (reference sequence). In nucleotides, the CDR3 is TGTGCCAGTAGTTATAGTGTCAGGAATGTGGCGGGAGGGGATCAAGAGACCCAGTACTTC. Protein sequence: CASSYSVRNVAGGDQETQYF.

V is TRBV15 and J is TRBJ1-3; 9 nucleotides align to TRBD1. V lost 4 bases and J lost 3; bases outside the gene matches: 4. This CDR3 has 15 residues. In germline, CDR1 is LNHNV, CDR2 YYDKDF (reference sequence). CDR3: CATSINRGLGNTIYF. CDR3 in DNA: TGTGCCACCAGCATTAACAGGGGGCTTGGAAACACCATATATTTT.

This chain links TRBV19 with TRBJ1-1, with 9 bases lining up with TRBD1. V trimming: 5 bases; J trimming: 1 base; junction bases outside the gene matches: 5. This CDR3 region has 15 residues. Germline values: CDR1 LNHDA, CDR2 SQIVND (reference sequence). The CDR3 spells CASSAQGAPNTEAFF. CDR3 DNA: TGTGCCAGTAGTGCACAGGGGGCGCCGAACACTGAAGCTTTCTTT.

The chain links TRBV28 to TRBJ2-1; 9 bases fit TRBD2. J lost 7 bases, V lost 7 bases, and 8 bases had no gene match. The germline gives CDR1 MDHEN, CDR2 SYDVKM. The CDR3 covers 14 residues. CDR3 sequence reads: CASISGSLGNEQFF. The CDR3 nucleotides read TGTGCCAGCATTAGCGGGAGCTTGGGTAATGAGCAGTTCTTC. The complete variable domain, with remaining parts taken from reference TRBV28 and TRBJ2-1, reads DVKVTQSSRYLVKRTGEKVFLECVQDMDHENMFWYRQDPGLGLRLIYFSYDVKMKEKGDIPEGYSVSREKKERFSLILESASTNQTSMYLCASISGSLGNEQFFGPGTRLTVL.

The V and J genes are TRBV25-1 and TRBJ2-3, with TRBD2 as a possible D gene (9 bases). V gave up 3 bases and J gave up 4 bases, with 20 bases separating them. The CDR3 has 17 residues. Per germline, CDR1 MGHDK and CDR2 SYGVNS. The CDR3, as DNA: TGTGCCAGCAGTGAGATCCAGGGGGCGGGGGGGGCAGATACGCAGTATTTT. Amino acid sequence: CASSEIQGAGGADTQYF.

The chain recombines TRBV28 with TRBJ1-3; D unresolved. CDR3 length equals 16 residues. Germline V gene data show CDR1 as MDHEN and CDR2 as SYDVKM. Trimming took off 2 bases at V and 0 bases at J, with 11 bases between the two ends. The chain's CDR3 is CASSLRAESSGNTIYF. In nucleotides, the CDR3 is TGTGCCAGCAGTTTAAGGGCCGAAAGCTCTGGAAACACCATATATTTT.

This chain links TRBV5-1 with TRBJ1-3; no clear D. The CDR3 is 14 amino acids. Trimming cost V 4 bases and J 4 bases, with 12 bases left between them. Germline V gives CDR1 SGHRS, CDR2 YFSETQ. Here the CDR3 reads CASSPEGFGNTIYF. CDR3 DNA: TGCGCCAGCAGCCCGGAGGGCTTCGGAAACACCATATATTTT.

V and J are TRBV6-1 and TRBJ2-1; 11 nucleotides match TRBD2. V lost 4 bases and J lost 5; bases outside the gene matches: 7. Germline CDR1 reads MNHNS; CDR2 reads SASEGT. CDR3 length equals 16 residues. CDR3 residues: CASSGNRLAGNNEQFF. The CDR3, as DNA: TGTGCCAGCAGTGGAAACAGACTAGCGGGAAACAATGAGCAGTTCTTC.